The sequence of this TCR beta chain was determined in a study of response to subunit inactivated influenza vaccine. Study-level results: The authors suggested that few new T cells are recruited per seasonal influenza vaccination.

This clonotype was detected a few times. The target antigen is unknown. TCRdb re-called the RT-PCR reads with MiXCR, one entry per CDR3 protein. The data hold 590,000 or so distinct CDR3 sequences, with about 14% observed a single time. The sequenced sample was PBMCs from blood, obtained 14 to 15 days before vaccination. This TCR was recovered from a man in his forties or fifties who received an inactivated influenza vaccine.

The CDR3 region is CASRATSNTGELFF. CDR3 coding DNA: TGTGCCAGTAGGGCTACATCGAACACCGGGGAGCTGTTTTTT. J is TRBJ2-2 and V is TRBV19; D is unresolved. Trimming left V 6 bases short and J 0 bases short, with 8 bases between. Germline-derived CDR1 and CDR2 are LNHDA and SQIVND (reference sequence). The CDR3 is made up of 14 amino acids.